The TCR beta chain under discussion was sequenced for a study of blood T cell repertoires in COVID-19. Study summary: Acute and convalescent COVID-19 samples came from the United States, Italy and Spain. PBMCs, B-cell-depleted T cells, or T cells provided the cDNA or gDNA that made up the material.

Germline V gives CDR1 GTSNPN, CDR2 SVGIG (reference sequence). V was shortened by 3 bases and J by 6 bases, with 11 bases between the two germline ends. This CDR3 contains 13 residues. Methods used by the authors: For nucleated cells, counts were estimated from reference gene primer amplification. The repertoire was sequenced with immunoSEQ multiplex PCR; TCRdb's copy has only in-frame clones and lacks some. V, J and clone size are those of that table, while D and trimming were read from the DNA. Of hundreds of thousands of clones in the sample, nearly 90% were seen once. The chain combines TRBV30 with TRBJ2-2; D is undetermined. The sequence was obtained from a woman aged 40 to 49 who had recovered from COVID-19. Sample: peripheral blood. The CDR3 coding sequence is TGTGCCTGGAGGGGCGTCGGTCCCGGGGAGCTGTTTTTT. Translation: CAWRGVGPGELFF.